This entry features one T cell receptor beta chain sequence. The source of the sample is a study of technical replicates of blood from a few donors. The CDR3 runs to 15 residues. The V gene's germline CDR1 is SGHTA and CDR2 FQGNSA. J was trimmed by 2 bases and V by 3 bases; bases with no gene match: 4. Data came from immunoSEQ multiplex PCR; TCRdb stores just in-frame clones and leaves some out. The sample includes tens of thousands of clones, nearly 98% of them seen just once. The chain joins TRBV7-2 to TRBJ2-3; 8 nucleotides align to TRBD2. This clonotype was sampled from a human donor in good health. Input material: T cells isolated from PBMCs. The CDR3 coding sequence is TGTGCCAGCAGCTTTACTAGCGGCCTCACAGATACGCAGTATTTT. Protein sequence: CASSFTSGLTDTQYF.